Listed below are T cell receptor beta chains from one sample, sequenced in a study of control samples from healthy donors and cancer patients. Produced via immunoSEQ multiplex PCR; TCRdb's table is partial and in-frame only. The repertoire holds 130,000 to 150,000 clones, about 85% seen once, with approximately 9% in the top ten. Sample: blood. Source of these receptors: a woman under 40 in good health. The CDR3 runs from the conserved cysteine through the conserved F or W. Fields, in order: D gene, clone size, V gene, J gene, CDR3 DNA, CDR3 protein. D genes are given only for firm matches. Expanded clones are given a class, and other clones once, few, many or no size at all.

>TRBD2|NA|TRBV24-1|TRBJ2-2
TGTGCCACCAGTGATATCGCTAGCGGGAACACCGGGGAGCTGTTTTTT
CATSDIASGNTGELFF
>NA|few|TRBV4-1|TRBJ2-1
TGCGCCAGCAGCCAAGCTTTCCAGGCCTACAATGAGCAGTTCTTC
CASSQAFQAYNEQFF
>NA|NA|TRBV5-1|TRBJ1-1
TGCGCCAGCAACCCTCGGGGGGGCACTGAAGCTTTCTTT
CASNPRGGTEAFF
>TRBD1|NA|TRBV27|TRBJ2-2
TGTGCCAGCAGTTCCCCATACCGGGACAGCGCGAACACCGGGGAGCTGTTTTTT
CASSSPYRDSANTGELFF
>TRBD2|NA|TRBV2|TRBJ2-5
TGTGCCAGCAGTGGACCGGGACTAGCGGGTGAAGAGACCCAGTACTTC
CASSGPGLAGEETQYF
>NA|NA|TRBV30|TRBJ2-7
TGTGCCTGGAGTGAGTCTCGGCAGTACTTC
CAWSESRQYF
>TRBD2|once|TRBV6-5|TRBJ2-1
TGTGCCAGTAGGATCGGACTAGCGGGGGGGGAGCAGTTCTTC
CASRIGLAGGEQFF
>NA|NA|TRBV25-1|TRBJ1-6
TGTGCCAGCAGTGAGGGTAATTCACCCCTCCACTTT
CASSEGNSPLHF
>NA|NA|TRBV5-4|TRBJ2-5
TGTGCCAGCAGGTCGGGATCGGATATAACCCAAGAGACCCAGTACTTC
CASRSGSDITQETQYF
>NA|NA|TRBV27|TRBJ1-1
TGTGCCAGCAGCAAATGGGGTCAGGGAGGCTCGGGAGCTTTCTTT
CASSKWGQGGSGAFF
>NA|once|TRBV27|TRBJ2-5
TGTGCCAGCAGTTCCCTCCAAAAAGAGACCCAGTACTTC
CASSSLQKETQYF
>TRBD2|NA|TRBV29-1|TRBJ2-1
TGCAGCGTTGAAGACCTAGCGGGAGGCTACAATGAGCAGTTCTTC
CSVEDLAGGYNEQFF
>TRBD1|NA|TRBV12-3/TRBV12-4|TRBJ1-4
TGTGCCAGCAGTTGGGACAGAAATGAAAAACTGTTTTTT
CASSWDRNEKLFF
>NA|once|TRBV25-1|TRBJ2-3
TGTGCCAGCAGTGATCGACCACGGACTACCTCGGGCACAGATACGCAGTATTTT
CASSDRPRTTSGTDTQYF
>TRBD2|NA|TRBV9|TRBJ2-2
TGTGCCAGCAGCCCATCCCCGGGACTAAGCGCCGTCACCGGGGAGCTGTTTTTT
CASSPSPGLSAVTGELFF
>TRBD2|NA|TRBV9|TRBJ2-7
TGTGCCAGCAGCGTAGTTGGGTTGGGACTAGCGCCTAGGGAGCAGTACTTC
CASSVVGLGLAPREQYF
>TRBD1|NA|TRBV4-1|TRBJ1-4
TGCGCCAGCAGCCGCACAGGGGACATTGATGAAAAACTGTTTTTT
CASSRTGDIDEKLFF
>NA|NA|TRBV11-2|TRBJ2-2
TGTGCCAGCAGCTTTGGAGGGGCAGGGAACACCGGGGAGCTGTTTTTT
CASSFGGAGNTGELFF
>NA|few|TRBV7-2|TRBJ1-2
TGTGCCAGCAGCCCTGTGACGGGGGACTATGGCTACACCTTC
CASSPVTGDYGYTF
>TRBD2|NA|TRBV2|TRBJ2-7
TGTGCCAGCAGTGTGCTAGCGGGACTCTACGAGCAGTACTTC
CASSVLAGLYEQYF
>NA|NA|TRBV10-3|TRBJ2-5
TGTGCCATCAGCCAACCTCAAGAGACCCAGTACTTC
CAISQPQETQYF
>NA|NA|TRBV30|TRBJ2-7
TGTGCCTGGAGTGTAAATGAGGGGTACGAGCAGTACTTC
CAWSVNEGYEQYF
>NA|NA|TRBV6-5|TRBJ1-4
TGTGCCAGCAGTCGGGGGAATGAAAAACTGTTTTTT
CASSRGNEKLFF
>NA|NA|TRBV5-1|TRBJ2-1
TGCGCCAGCAGCTTGCCGGGGGGCGTAGGTAGTGCGGCTGAGCAGTTCTTC
CASSLPGGVGSAAEQFF
>TRBD1|NA|TRBV10-3|TRBJ1-6
TGTGCCACAAGGGGGGACAGGAATTCACCCCTCCACTTT
CATRGDRNSPLHF
>NA|NA|TRBV2|TRBJ1-4
TGTGCCAGCAGTGTAGGGCGGGCGGGGGAAAAACTGTTTTTT
CASSVGRAGEKLFF
>NA|NA|TRBV19|TRBJ1-2
TGTGCCAGTAGTCCCCGGTGGCCGGGGGCCTATGGCTACACCTTC
CASSPRWPGAYGYTF
>TRBD1|NA|TRBV2|TRBJ2-2
TGTGCCAGCACGTCGTGGACAGGGGACACCGGGGAGCTGTTTTTT
CASTSWTGDTGELFF
>NA|NA|TRBV18|TRBJ2-5
TGTGCCAGCTCACCGTTCACAGGGCTGGAGGAGACCCAGTACTTC
CASSPFTGLEETQYF
>NA|NA|TRBV19|TRBJ1-1
TGTGCCAGTAGTATAGATCGCGGGGTGACTGAAGCTTTCTTT
CASSIDRGVTEAFF
>NA|NA|TRBV15|TRBJ1-6
TGTGCCACCAGCAGATCGGGGGTCGTGGATAATTCACCCCTCCACTTT
CATSRSGVVDNSPLHF
>NA|NA|TRBV11-2|TRBJ1-3
TGTGCCAGCAGCTTAGGCAGCAGCTCTGGAAACACCATATATTTT
CASSLGSSSGNTIYF
>TRBD1|NA|TRBV30|TRBJ1-1
TGTGCCTGGACATATACCGGGACAGGGGGCTTGGCTTTCTTT
CAWTYTGTGGLAFF
>TRBD2|NA|TRBV13|TRBJ2-1
TGTGCCAGCAGCTTAACCACCTCCTCACTAGCGGGGCCCGATTCCTACAATGAGCAGTTCTTC
CASSLTTSSLAGPDSYNEQFF
>NA|NA|TRBV5-6|TRBJ2-3
TGTGCCAGCAGCTTGGACAGAACAGATACGCAGTATTTT
CASSLDRTDTQYF
>TRBD2|NA|TRBV5-4|TRBJ2-7
TGTGCCAGCAGCTTGGTCGGGAGGGCCAACAGGGAGCAGTACTTC
CASSLVGRANREQYF
>TRBD2|NA|TRBV19|TRBJ2-1
TGTGCCAGTAGTTCCCGGGACTACTCCTACAATGAGCAGTTCTTC
CASSSRDYSYNEQFF
>TRBD2|few|TRBV4-2|TRBJ2-3
TGTGCCAGCAGCCAAGACGGCGGGAGGGCCCCGGGGACGCAGTATTTT
CASSQDGGRAPGTQYF
>TRBD2|NA|TRBV18|TRBJ2-2
TGTGCCAGCTCAGAGCTTGGACTAGCATACACCGGGGAGCTGTTTTTT
CASSELGLAYTGELFF
>TRBD2|NA|TRBV18|TRBJ2-2
TGTGCCAGCTCACGAAGCGGGGGAGAAGCCCCCGGGGAGCTGTTTTTT
CASSRSGGEAPGELFF